Shown below are 3 T cell receptor beta chains from a single sample sequenced in a study of cytomegalovirus exposure and HLA in healthy donors. Use of 60 Vbeta and 13 Jbeta primers characterized the PCR. Sequencing used immunoSEQ multiplex PCR; TCRdb keeps in-frame clones, though not all of them. The sample consists of around 110,000 clones, approximately 81% of them appearing once. Sequencing was performed on PBMCs. The source of these receptors is a man under 40 in good health and CMV-seronegative.

With regard to this clone: This CDR3 is also generated by other DNA sequences in the sample. This sequence joins TRBV7-6 and TRBJ2-5, with D possibly matching TRBD1 (6 bases). This CDR3 comprises 15 residues. V dropped 5 bases and J dropped 3 bases, with 16 bases sitting between them. Per germline, CDR1 SGHVS and CDR2 FNYEAQ. The CDR3 reads CASSLARGIEETQYF. CDR3 nucleotide sequence: TGTGCCAGCAGCCTGGCCAGGGGCATAGAAGAGACCCAGTACTTC.

This chain connects TRBV6-5 to TRBJ2-1; D not certain. The CDR3 totals 13 residues. V was shortened by 1 base and J by 7 bases, with 8 bases between the two germline ends. Germline-derived CDR1 and CDR2 are MNHEY and SVGAGI. CDR3 sequence: CASSYFPLNEQFF. In nucleotides, the CDR3 is TGTGCCAGCAGTTACTTCCCACTGAATGAGCAGTTCTTC.

This clone was picked up a small number of times. The V gene is TRBV15, the J gene TRBJ1-5; D perhaps matches TRBD1 (5 bases). This CDR3 is 16 amino acids long. V gave up 1 base and J gave up 4 bases, with 14 bases separating them. Germline V gene sequence: CDR1 LNHNV, CDR2 YYDKDF (reference sequence). CDR3 sequence reads: CATSRGRGWGNQPQHF. CDR3 nucleotides: TGTGCCACCAGCAGAGGGAGGGGTTGGGGAAATCAGCCCCAGCATTTT.